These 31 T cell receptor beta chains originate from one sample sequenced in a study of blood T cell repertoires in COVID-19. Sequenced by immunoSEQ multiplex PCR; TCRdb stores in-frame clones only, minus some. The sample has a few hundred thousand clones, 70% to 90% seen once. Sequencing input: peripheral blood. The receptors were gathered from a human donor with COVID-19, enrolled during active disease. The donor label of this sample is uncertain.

Here the CDR3 DNA reads TGTGCCAGCAGCTTGCTGACAGGGGTTAGGGAGACCCAGTACTTC. Translated: CASSLLTGVRETQYF. The V gene is TRBV5-5, the J gene TRBJ2-5, with 8 bases that match TRBD1. CDR3 length: 15 amino acids. CDR1 and CDR2 (germline): SGHKS, YYEKEE (reference sequence). J lost 5 bases, V lost 1 base, and 7 bases had no gene match.

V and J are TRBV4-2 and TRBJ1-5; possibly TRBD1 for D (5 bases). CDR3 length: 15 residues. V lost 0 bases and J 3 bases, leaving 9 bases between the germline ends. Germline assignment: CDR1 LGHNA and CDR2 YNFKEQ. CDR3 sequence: CASSQDVRVNQPQHF. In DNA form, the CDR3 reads TGTGCCAGCAGCCAAGATGTCAGGGTCAATCAGCCCCAGCATTTT.

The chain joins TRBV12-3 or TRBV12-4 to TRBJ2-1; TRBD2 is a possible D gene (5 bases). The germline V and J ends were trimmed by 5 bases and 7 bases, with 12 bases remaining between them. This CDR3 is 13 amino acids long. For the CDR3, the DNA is TGTGCCAGCAGTCCCACGGGGTGGAATGAGCAGTTCTTC. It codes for CASSPTGWNEQFF.

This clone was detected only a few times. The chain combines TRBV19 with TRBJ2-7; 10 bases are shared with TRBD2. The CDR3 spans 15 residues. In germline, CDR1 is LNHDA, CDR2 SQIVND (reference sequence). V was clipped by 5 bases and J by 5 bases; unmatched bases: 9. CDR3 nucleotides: TGTGCCAGTAGTCTAAGGGCTAGCGGGAGAGACGAGCAGTACTTC. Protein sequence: CASSLRASGRDEQYF.

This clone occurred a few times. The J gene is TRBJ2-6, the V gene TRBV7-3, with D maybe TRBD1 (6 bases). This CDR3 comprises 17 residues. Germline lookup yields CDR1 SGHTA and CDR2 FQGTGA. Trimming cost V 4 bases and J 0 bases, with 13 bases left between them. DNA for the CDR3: TGTGCCAGCAGCTATACAGGGTTCCCCTCTGGGGCCAACGTCCTGACTTTC. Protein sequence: CASSYTGFPSGANVLTF.

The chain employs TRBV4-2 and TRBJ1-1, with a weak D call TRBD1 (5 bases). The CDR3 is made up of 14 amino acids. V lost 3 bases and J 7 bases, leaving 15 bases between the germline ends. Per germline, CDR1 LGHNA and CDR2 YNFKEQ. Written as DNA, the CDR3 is TGTGCCAGCAGCCACGAAACAGGCGCCGGTGAAGCTTTCTTT. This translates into CASSHETGAGEAFF.

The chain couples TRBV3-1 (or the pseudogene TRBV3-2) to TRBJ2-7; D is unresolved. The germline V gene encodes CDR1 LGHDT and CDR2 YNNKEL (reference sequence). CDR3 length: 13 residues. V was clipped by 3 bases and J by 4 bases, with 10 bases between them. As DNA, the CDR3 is TGTGCCAGCAGCCATCCTTTACTTTACGAGCAGTACTTC. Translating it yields CASSHPLLYEQYF.

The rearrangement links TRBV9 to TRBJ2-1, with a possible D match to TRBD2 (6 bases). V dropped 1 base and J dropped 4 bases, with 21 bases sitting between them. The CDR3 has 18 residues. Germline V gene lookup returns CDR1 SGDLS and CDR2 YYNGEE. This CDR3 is CASSVNVGGIGGYNEQFF. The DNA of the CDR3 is TGTGCCAGCAGCGTAAATGTTGGCGGGATAGGAGGATACAATGAGCAGTTCTTC.

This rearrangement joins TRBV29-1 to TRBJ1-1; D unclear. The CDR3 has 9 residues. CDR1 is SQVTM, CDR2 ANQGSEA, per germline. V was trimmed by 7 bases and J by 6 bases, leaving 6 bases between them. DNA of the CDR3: TGCAGCGGGGAGCCTGAAGCTTTCTTT. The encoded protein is CSGEPEAFF.

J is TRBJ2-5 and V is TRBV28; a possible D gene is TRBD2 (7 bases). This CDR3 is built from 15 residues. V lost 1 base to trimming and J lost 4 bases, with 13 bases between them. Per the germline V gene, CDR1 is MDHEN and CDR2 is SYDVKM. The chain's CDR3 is CASSLYGGRSETQYF. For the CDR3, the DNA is TGTGCCAGCAGTTTATACGGGGGGCGCTCAGAGACCCAGTACTTC.

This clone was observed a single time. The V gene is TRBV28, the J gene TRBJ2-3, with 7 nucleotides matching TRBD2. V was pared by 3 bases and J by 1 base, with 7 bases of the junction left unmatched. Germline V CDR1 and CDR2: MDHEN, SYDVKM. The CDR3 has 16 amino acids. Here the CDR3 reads CASSFSRGTRTDTQYF. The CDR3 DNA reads TGTGCCAGCAGTTTCTCGCGGGGGACCCGCACAGATACGCAGTATTTT. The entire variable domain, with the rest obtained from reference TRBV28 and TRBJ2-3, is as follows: DVKVTQSSRYLVKRTGEKVFLECVQDMDHENMFWYRQDPGLGLRLIYFSYDVKMKEKGDIPEGYSVSREKKERFSLILESASTNQTSMYLCASSFSRGTRTDTQYFGPGTRLTVL.

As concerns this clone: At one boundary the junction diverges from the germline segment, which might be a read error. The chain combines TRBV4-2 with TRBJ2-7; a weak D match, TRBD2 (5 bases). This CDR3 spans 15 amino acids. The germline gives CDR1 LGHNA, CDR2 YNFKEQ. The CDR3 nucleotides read TGTGCCAGCAGCCAAGATAGCGCGGCATCCTCCGAGCAGTACTTC. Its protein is CASSQDSAASSEQYF.

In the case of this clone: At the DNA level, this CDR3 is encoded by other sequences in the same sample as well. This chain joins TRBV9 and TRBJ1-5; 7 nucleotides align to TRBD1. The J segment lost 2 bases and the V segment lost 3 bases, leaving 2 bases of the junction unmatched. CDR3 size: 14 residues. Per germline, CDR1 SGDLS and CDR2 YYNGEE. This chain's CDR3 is CASSETGGNQPQHF. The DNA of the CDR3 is TGTGCCAGCAGCGAAACAGGGGGCAATCAGCCCCAGCATTTT.

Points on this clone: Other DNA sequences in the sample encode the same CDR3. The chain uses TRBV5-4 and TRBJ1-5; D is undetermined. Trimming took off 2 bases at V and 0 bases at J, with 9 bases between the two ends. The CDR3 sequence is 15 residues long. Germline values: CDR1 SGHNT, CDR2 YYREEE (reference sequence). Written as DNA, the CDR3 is TGTGCCAGCAGCTTAGGCGGGAATAGCAATCAGCCCCAGCATTTT. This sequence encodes CASSLGGNSNQPQHF.

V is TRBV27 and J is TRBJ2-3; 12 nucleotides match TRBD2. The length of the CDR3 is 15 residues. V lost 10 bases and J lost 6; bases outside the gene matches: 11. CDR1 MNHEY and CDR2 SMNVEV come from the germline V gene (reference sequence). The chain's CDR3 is CATSRLAGVGDTQYF. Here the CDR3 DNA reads TGTGCCACCAGCCGACTAGCGGGAGTGGGTGATACGCAGTATTTT.

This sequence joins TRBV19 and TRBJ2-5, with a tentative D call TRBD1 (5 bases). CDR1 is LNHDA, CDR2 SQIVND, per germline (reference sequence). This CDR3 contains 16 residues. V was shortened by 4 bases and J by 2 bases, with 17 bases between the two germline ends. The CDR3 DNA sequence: TGTGCCAGTAGTAAAGGTCGGACAACCGAGCAAGAGACCCAGTACTTC. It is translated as CASSKGRTTEQETQYF.

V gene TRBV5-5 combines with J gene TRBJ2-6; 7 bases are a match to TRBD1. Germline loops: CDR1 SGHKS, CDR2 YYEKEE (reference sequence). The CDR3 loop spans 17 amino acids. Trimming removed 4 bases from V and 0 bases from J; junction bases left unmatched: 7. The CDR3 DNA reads TGTGCCAGCAGCCACATGGGACAGAGCTCTGGGGCCAACGTCCTGACTTTC. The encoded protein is CASSHMGQSSGANVLTF.

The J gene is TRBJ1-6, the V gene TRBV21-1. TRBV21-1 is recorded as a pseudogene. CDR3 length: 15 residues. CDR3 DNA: TGTGCCAGCAGCCCCCCGTCGGGGGGAAATTCACCCCTCCACTTT. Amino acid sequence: CASSPPSGGNSPLHF.

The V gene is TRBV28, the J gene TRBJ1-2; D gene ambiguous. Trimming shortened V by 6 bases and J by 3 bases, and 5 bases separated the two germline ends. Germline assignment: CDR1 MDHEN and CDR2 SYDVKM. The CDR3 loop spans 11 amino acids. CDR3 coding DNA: TGTGCCAGCAGGGCAGACTATGGCTACACCTTC. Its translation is CASRADYGYTF.

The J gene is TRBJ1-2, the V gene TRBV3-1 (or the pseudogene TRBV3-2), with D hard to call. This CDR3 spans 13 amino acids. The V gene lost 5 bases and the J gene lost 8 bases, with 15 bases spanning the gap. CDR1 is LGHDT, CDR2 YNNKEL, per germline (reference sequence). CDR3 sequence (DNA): TGTGCCAGCAGCTTAACCGCGGGTAGCGGCTACACCTTC. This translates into CASSLTAGSGYTF.

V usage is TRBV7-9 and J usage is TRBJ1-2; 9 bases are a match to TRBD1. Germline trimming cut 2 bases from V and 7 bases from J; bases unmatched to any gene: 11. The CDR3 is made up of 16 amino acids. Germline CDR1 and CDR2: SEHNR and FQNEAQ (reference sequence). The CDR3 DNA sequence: TGTGCCAGCAGCTTAACGATACTCGACAGGGGGAGTGGCTACACCTTC. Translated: CASSLTILDRGSGYTF.

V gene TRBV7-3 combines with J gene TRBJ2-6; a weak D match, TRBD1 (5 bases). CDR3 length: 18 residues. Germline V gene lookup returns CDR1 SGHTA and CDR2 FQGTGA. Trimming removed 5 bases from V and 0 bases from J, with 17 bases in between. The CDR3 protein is CASSPPPDSHSGANVLTF. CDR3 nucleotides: TGTGCCAGCAGCCCCCCCCCAGACAGTCACTCTGGGGCCAACGTCCTGACTTTC.

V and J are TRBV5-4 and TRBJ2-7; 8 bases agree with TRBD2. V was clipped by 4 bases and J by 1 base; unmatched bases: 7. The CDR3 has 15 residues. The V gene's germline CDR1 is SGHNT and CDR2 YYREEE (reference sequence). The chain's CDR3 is CASSPGLGGSYEQYF. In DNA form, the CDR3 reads TGTGCCAGCAGCCCGGGACTAGGAGGGTCCTACGAGCAGTACTTC. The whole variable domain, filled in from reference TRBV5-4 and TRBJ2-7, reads ETGVTQSPTHLIKTRGQQVTLRCSSQSGHNTVSWYQQALGQGPQFIFQYYREEENGRGNFPPRFSGLQFPNYSSELNVNALELDDSALYLCASSPGLGGSYEQYFGPGTRLTVT.

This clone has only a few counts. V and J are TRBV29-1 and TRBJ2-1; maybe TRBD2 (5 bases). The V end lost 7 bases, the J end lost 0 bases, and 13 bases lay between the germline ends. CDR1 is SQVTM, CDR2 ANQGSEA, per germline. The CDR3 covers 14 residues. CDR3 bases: TGCAGCGCCCCACAGCGGAGCTCCTACAATGAGCAGTTCTTC. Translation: CSAPQRSSYNEQFF.

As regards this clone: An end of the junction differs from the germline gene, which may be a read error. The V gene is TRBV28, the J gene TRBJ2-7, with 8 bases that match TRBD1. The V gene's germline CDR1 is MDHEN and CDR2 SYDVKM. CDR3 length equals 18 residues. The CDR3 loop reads CASNRQGPPFRGTYAQYF. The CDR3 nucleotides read TGTGCCAGCAACCGACAGGGGCCGCCCTTCCGTGGGACCTACGCGCAGTACTTC.

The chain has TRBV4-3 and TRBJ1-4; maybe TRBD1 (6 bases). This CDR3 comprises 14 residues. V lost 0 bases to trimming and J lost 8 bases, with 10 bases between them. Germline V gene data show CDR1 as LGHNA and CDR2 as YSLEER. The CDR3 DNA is TGCGCCAGCAGCCAAGAGGGGGCTCGGGAAAAACTGTTTTTT. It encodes CASSQEGAREKLFF.

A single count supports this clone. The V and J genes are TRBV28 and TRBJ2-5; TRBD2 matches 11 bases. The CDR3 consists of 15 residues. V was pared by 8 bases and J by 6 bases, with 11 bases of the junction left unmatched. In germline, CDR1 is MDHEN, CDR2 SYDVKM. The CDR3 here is CASAPLAGGMQTQYF. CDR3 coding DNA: TGTGCCAGCGCACCCCTAGCGGGAGGTATGCAGACCCAGTACTTC. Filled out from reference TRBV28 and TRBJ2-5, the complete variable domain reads DVKVTQSSRYLVKRTGEKVFLECVQDMDHENMFWYRQDPGLGLRLIYFSYDVKMKEKGDIPEGYSVSREKKERFSLILESASTNQTSMYLCASAPLAGGMQTQYFGPGTRLLVL.

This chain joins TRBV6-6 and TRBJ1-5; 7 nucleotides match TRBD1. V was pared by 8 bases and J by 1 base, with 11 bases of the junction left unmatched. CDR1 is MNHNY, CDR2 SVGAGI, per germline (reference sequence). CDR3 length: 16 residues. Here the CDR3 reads CASCSLTGLSNQPQHF. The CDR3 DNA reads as TGTGCCAGCTGCTCTCTGACAGGGCTGAGCAATCAGCCCCAGCATTTT.

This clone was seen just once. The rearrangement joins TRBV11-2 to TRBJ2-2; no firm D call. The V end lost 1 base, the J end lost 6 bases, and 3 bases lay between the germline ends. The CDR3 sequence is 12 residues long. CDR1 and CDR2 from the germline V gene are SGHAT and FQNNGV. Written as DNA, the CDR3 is TGTGCCAGCAGCTTAGGGCCCGGGGAGCTGTTTTTT. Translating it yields CASSLGPGELFF. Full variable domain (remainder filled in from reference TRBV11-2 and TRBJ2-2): EAGVAQSPRYKIIEKRQSVAFWCNPISGHATLYWYQQILGQGPKLLIQFQNNGVVDDSQLPKDRFSAERLKGVDSTLKIQPAKLEDSAVYLCASSLGPGELFFGEGSRLTVL.

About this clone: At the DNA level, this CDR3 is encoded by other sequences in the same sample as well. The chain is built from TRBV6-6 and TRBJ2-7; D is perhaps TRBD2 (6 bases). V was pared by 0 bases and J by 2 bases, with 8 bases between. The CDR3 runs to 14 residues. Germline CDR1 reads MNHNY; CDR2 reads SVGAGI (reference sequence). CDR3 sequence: CASSYSSGAYEQYF. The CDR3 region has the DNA TGTGCCAGCAGTTACTCGTCGGGAGCCTACGAGCAGTACTTC.

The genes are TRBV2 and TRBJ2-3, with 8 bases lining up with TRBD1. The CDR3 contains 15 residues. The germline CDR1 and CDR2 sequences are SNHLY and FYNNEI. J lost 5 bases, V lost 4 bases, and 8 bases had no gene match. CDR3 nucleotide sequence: TGTGCCAGCAGTGTCCGGGACAGGACCCTAGATACGCAGTATTTT. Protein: CASSVRDRTLDTQYF.